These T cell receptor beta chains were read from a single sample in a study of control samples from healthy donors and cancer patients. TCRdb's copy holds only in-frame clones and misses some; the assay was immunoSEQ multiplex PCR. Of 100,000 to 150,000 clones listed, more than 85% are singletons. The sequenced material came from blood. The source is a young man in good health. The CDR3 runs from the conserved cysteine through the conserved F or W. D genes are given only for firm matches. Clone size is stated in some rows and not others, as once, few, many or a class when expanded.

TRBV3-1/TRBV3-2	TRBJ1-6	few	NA	TGTGCCAGCAGCCAAGTCACATTTTACGACAATTCACCCCTCCACTTT	CASSQVTFYDNSPLHF
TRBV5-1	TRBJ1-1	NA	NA	TGCGCCAGCAGCTTGGCGGGGGAGAAAAACACTGAAGCTTTCTTT	CASSLAGEKNTEAFF
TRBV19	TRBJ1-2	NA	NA	TGTGCCAGTAGTTCAATGACACTTAGGGAAAACTATGGCTACACCTTC	CASSSMTLRENYGYTF
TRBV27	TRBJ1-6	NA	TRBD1	TGTGCCAGCAGTCGCCAGACAGGGGCCGGGAATTCACCCCTCCACTTT	CASSRQTGAGNSPLHF
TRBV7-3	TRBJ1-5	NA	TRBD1	TGTGCCAGCAGCCCGGACAGGGATCAGCCCCAGCATTTT	CASSPDRDQPQHF
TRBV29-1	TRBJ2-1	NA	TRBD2	TGCAGCGTTGAAGGACTAGCGGCTATCTCCTACAATGAGCAGTTCTTC	CSVEGLAAISYNEQFF
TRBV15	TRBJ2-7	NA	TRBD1	TGTGCCACCAGCAGCCAGACAGGGCAAGGTGACGAGCAGTACTTC	CATSSQTGQGDEQYF
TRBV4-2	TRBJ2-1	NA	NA	TGTGCCAGCAGCCCCATAAAGCCAGGGGTATTTGGGAATGAGCAGTTCTTC	CASSPIKPGVFGNEQFF
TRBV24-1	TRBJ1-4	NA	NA	TGTGCCACCAGTGATTGGGTTCATCAGAAAGAAAGCTTGTCCGCAACTAATGAAAAACTGTTTTTT	CATSDWVHQKESLSATNEKLFF
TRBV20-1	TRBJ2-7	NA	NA	TGCAGTGCTAGTCTGTCCGGGAAAAACGGCGAGCAGTACTTC	CSASLSGKNGEQYF
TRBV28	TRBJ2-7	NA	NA	TGTGCCAGCAGTTTCCCTAGTCCATACGAGCAGTACTTC	CASSFPSPYEQYF
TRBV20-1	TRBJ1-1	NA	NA	TGCAGTGCTAGTCCCCGCCGGGGGGGAACTGAAGCTTTCTTT	CSASPRRGGTEAFF
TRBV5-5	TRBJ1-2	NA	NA	TGTGCCAGCAGCTTGGATGGCTATGGCTACACCTTC	CASSLDGYGYTF
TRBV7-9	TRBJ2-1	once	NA	TGTGCCAGCAGCTCGAAGGGAACCTCCGGCAATGAGCAGTTCTTC	CASSSKGTSGNEQFF
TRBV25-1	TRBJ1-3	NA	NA	TGTGCCAGCAGTGATTCCGGGGGGACTGGAAACACCATATATTTT	CASSDSGGTGNTIYF
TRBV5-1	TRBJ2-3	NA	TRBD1	TGCGCCAGCAGGTCGGGACAGGCAAAGTATTTT	CASRSGQAKYF
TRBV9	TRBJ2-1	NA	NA	TGTGCCAGCAGCGTCCTGCGGGATGAGAATGAGCAGTTCTTC	CASSVLRDENEQFF
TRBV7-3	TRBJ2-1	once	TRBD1	TGTGCCAGCAGCGACAGGGTCCGTGAGCAGTTCTTC	CASSDRVREQFF
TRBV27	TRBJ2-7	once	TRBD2	TGTGCCAGCAGTTTATTCGCGGGAGGAGGCGACGAGCAGTACTTC	CASSLFAGGGDEQYF
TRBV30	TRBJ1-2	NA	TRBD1	TGTGCCTGGAGTGTCGGGCAGGGGGTGTACTATGGCTACACCTTC	CAWSVGQGVYYGYTF
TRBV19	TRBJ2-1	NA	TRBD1	TGTGCCAGTAGTAATCTCGGGACAGTAAACAATGAGCAGTTCTTC	CASSNLGTVNNEQFF
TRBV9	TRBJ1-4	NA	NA	TGTGCCAGCACCCGAAGGGGGAGTGAAAAACTGTTTTTT	CASTRRGSEKLFF
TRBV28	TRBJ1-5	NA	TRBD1	TGTGCCAGCAGTTCATACGGACAGGGCCCCAATCAGCCCCAGCATTTT	CASSSYGQGPNQPQHF
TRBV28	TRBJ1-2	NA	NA	TGTGCCAGCAGTTTAGAACAAGGGGGTGAACCATATGGCTACACCTTC	CASSLEQGGEPYGYTF
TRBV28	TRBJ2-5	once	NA	TGTGCCACACACGGACAAACGGAGGAGACCCAGTACTTC	CATHGQTEETQYF
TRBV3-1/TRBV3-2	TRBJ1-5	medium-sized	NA	TGTGCCAGCGGCGCTACTATGAAGGGGGCCCAGCATTTT	CASGATMKGAQHF
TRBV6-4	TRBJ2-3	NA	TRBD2	TGTGCCAGCAGTGACTCTCTTCGGGGGGACACAGATACGCAGTATTTT	CASSDSLRGDTDTQYF
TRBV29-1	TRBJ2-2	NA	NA	TGCAGCGGTGGGCACTTCAACACCGGGGAGCTGTTTTTT	CSGGHFNTGELFF
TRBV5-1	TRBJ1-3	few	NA	TGCGCCAGCAGCTTGGAGGGGGGCTCTGGAAACACCATATATTTT	CASSLEGGSGNTIYF
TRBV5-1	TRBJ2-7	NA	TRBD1	TGCGCCAGCAGCAGGGGACAGGGGTTAGACGAGCAGTACTTC	CASSRGQGLDEQYF
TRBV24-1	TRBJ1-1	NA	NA	TGTGCCACCAGTGATTCCCAGGGGAACACTGAAGCTTTCTTT	CATSDSQGNTEAFF
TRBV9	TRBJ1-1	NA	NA	TGTGCCAGCAGCGCCGGGACTGCGGGCACTGAAGCTTTCTTT	CASSAGTAGTEAFF
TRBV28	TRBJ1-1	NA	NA	TGTGCCAGCAGTCCCTTCCACAGGGAGGCTTTCTTT	CASSPFHREAFF
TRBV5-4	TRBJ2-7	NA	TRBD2	TGTGCCAGCAGCCAAAGTAGCGGGAGGGCCTCCTACGAGCAGTACTTC	CASSQSSGRASYEQYF
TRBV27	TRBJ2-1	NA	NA	TGTGCCAGCAGTCCTATGGGGAGATTAGTCTATAGGAATGAGCAGTTCTTC	CASSPMGRLVYRNEQFF
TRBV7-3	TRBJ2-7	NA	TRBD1	TGTGCCAGCAGCACGACAGGGGGCGGATGCTACGAGCAGTACTTC	CASSTTGGGCYEQYF
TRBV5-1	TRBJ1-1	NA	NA	TGCGCCAGCACCCAAACGGCAGGGAACACTGAAGCTTTCTTT	CASTQTAGNTEAFF
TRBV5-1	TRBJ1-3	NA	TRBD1	TGCGCCAGCAGCCCGGGACAGAGCTCTGGAAACACCATATATTTT	CASSPGQSSGNTIYF
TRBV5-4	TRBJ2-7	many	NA	TGTGCCAGCAGCTTGGACGGGGCCTCCTACGAGCAGTACTTC	CASSLDGASYEQYF
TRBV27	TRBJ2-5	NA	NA	TGTGCCAGCAGTTTTGACGAGCAAGAGACCCAGTACTTC	CASSFDEQETQYF
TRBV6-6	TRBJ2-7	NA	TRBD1	TGTGCCAGCAGTTACGGTAAAGACAGGGGATCTGGGGAGCAGTACTTC	CASSYGKDRGSGEQYF
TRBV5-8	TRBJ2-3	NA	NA	TGTGCCAGCAGCCACAGCGGGCCAGGGGATACGCAGTATTTT	CASSHSGPGDTQYF
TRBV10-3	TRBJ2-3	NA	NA	TGTGCCATCAGTGACGGGGCAGATACGCAGTATTTT	CAISDGADTQYF
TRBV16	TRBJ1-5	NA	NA	TGTGCCAGCAGCCAATACTGGAATCAGCCCCAGCATTTT	CASSQYWNQPQHF
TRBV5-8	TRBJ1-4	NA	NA	TGTGCCAGCAGCAGGACCGTAGCAACTAATGAAAAACTGTTTTTT	CASSRTVATNEKLFF
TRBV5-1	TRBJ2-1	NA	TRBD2	TGCGCCAGCAGCTTGGCCGTTAGCGGGAGCGATGAGCAGTTCTTC	CASSLAVSGSDEQFF
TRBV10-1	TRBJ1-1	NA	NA	TGCGCCAGCAGTGTTGGGGCGGCCACTGAAGCTTTCTTT	CASSVGAATEAFF
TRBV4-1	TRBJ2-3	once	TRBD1	TGCGCCAGCAGCCAATTGGGACAGGCGTTCACAGATACGCAGTATTTT	CASSQLGQAFTDTQYF
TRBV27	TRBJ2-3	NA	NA	TGTGCCAGCAGTTTTTGGCGGGACAGCACAGATACGCAGTATTTT	CASSFWRDSTDTQYF
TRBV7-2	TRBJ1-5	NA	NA	TGTGCCAGCAGCCCAGTTACACTGAATCAGCCCCAGCATTTT	CASSPVTLNQPQHF
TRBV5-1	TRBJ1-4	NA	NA	TGCGCCAGCAGCTCCGATTTGAGCGGCCCAACTAATGAAAAACTGTTTTTT	CASSSDLSGPTNEKLFF
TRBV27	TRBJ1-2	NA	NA	TGTGCCAGCAGTCCCGGGGGTTTCAACTATGGCTACACCTTC	CASSPGGFNYGYTF
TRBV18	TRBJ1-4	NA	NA	TGTGCCAGCTCACCAATCAGGTTCACTAATGAAAAACTGTTTTTT	CASSPIRFTNEKLFF
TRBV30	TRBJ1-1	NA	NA	TGTGCCTGGAGCGACTTGAACACTGAAGCTTTCTTT	CAWSDLNTEAFF
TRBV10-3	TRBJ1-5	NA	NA	TGTGCCATCAGTGAAGGGGCGTTGAGCAATCAGCCCCAGCATTTT	CAISEGALSNQPQHF
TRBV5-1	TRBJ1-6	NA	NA	TGCGCCAGCAGCTTGATACCTGGGTCACCCCTCCACTTT	CASSLIPGSPLHF
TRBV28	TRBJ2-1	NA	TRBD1	TGTGCCAGCTGGGGGGACAGGCGTCGGGAGCAGTTCTTC	CASWGDRRREQFF